Listed here are 27 T cell receptor beta chains from one sample, sequenced in a study of cytomegalovirus exposure and HLA in healthy donors. The PCR had 60 Vbeta and 13 Jbeta primers. The protocol was immunoSEQ multiplex PCR, while the TCRdb copy is restricted to in-frame clones and leaves out a portion. The sample includes some 180,000 clones, around 80% of them seen just once. Sequencing was done on a sample of PBMCs. These receptors came from a girl between 10 and 17 years old in good health and CMV-seropositive.

The chain recombines TRBV20-1 with TRBJ1-2; no reliable D call. V lost 1 base, J lost 10 bases, and 10 bases lay in between. Germline CDR1 and CDR2: DFQATT and SNEGSKA (reference sequence). This CDR3 has 11 amino acids. The CDR3 DNA reads as TGCAGTGCTAGAGGCGATATCGACTACACCTTC. Protein sequence: CSARGDIDYTF.

V is TRBV6-5 and J is TRBJ2-5, with a possible D match to TRBD1 (6 bases). The J call is in doubt because the DNA end fits TRBJ2-7 better. Germline V CDR1 and CDR2: MNHEY, SVGAGI. The CDR3 is 13 residues long. The CDR3 reads CASSGQSSYEQYF. The CDR3, as DNA: TGTGCCAGCTCTGGACAGAGCTCCTACGAGCAGTACTTC.

V is TRBV7-9 and J is TRBJ1-1; 11 bases map to TRBD1. The CDR3 has 19 amino acids. From germline, CDR1 is SEHNR and CDR2 FQNEAQ (reference sequence). The J segment lost 7 bases and the V segment lost 0 bases, leaving 16 bases of the junction unmatched. The CDR3 here is CASSLALYRDRGYLGEAFF. The CDR3 DNA reads as TGTGCCAGCAGCTTAGCCTTATACCGGGACAGGGGGTATCTTGGTGAAGCTTTCTTT.

The chain has TRBV7-9 and TRBJ1-1; no definite D call. Trimming removed 3 bases from V and 2 bases from J, with 13 bases in between. Germline V lookup: CDR1 SEHNR, CDR2 FQNEAQ (reference sequence). The CDR3 has 15 residues. CDR3 in amino acids: CASSFREKGNTEAFF. The CDR3, as DNA: TGTGCCAGCAGCTTCCGGGAAAAGGGAAACACTGAAGCTTTCTTT. The complete variable domain, with remaining parts taken from reference TRBV7-9 and TRBJ1-1, reads DTGVSQNPRHKITKRGQNVTFRCDPISEHNRLYWYRQTLGQGPEFLTYFQNEAQLEKSRLLSDRFSAERPKGSFSTLEIQRTEQGDSAMYLCASSFREKGNTEAFFGQGTRLTVV.

The V call is TRBV6-1, the J call TRBJ1-5; 8 nucleotides agree with TRBD1. Germline-derived CDR1 and CDR2 are MNHNS and SASEGT. The CDR3 spans 12 residues. The V segment lost 6 bases and the J segment 11 bases; nucleotides outside the gene matches: 6. This chain's CDR3 is CASRAGGSAQHF. CDR3 coding DNA: TGTGCCAGCAGAGCAGGGGGCTCGGCCCAGCATTTT.

V and J are TRBV18 and TRBJ2-2; D is perhaps TRBD2 (6 bases). In germline, CDR1 is KGHSH, CDR2 LQKENI. CDR3 length equals 17 residues. V lost 2 bases and J lost 2, with 15 bases in between. The CDR3 region is CASSPMEGRLNTGELFF. The DNA of the CDR3 is TGTGCCAGCTCACCAATGGAGGGACGACTTAACACCGGGGAGCTGTTTTTT. The whole variable domain, filled in from reference TRBV18 and TRBJ2-2, reads NAGVMQNPRHLVRRRGQEARLRCSPMKGHSHVYWYRQLPEEGLKFMVYLQKENIIDESGMPKERFSAEFPKEGPSILRIQQVVRGDSAAYFCASSPMEGRLNTGELFFGEGSRLTVL.

This clone was observed a few times. The chain joins TRBV4-1 to TRBJ2-3; 9 nucleotides align to TRBD2. With V trimmed by 0 bases and J by 4 bases, 5 bases remained unmatched. The CDR3 has 16 residues. Germline V gene data show CDR1 as MGHRA and CDR2 as YSYEKL. Here the CDR3 reads CASSQEAGGWADTQYF. CDR3 sequence (DNA): TGCGCCAGCAGCCAAGAAGCGGGAGGATGGGCAGATACGCAGTATTTT.

This clone was seen a handful of times. J is TRBJ1-1 and V is TRBV7-9, with a weak D call TRBD1 (6 bases). The ends were cut back, 5 bases at V and 3 bases at J, with 13 bases in the middle. CDR1 and CDR2 (germline): SEHNR, FQNEAQ (reference sequence). The CDR3 consists of 14 residues. The DNA of the CDR3 is TGTGCCAGCAGCCGCAGGACAGCATACACTGAAGCTTTCTTT. Amino acids: CASSRRTAYTEAFF.

V is TRBV18 and J is TRBJ2-7; 7 bases agree with TRBD1. The CDR3 consists of 15 residues. The V gene end was trimmed by 0 bases and the J gene end by 1 base; junction bases not matched to a gene: 3. The germline CDR1 and CDR2 sequences are KGHSH and LQKENI. As DNA, the CDR3 is TGTGCCAGCTCACCACCCCGGGACAGTTCCTACGAGCAGTACTTC. It codes for CASSPPRDSSYEQYF. The whole variable domain, remainder taken from reference TRBV18 and TRBJ2-7, is NAGVMQNPRHLVRRRGQEARLRCSPMKGHSHVYWYRQLPEEGLKFMVYLQKENIIDESGMPKERFSAEFPKEGPSILRIQQVVRGDSAAYFCASSPPRDSSYEQYFGPGTRLTVT.

The chain combines TRBV6-5 with TRBJ1-1; TRBD1 might be the D (6 bases). CDR3 length: 13 amino acids. V lost 5 bases, J lost 5 bases, and 12 bases lay in between. Per germline, CDR1 MNHEY and CDR2 SVGAGI. The CDR3 DNA reads as TGTGCCAGCAGTCAACAGGGAGGGACTGAAGCTTTCTTT. Its protein product is CASSQQGGTEAFF.

This clone came up once. The chain has TRBV7-9 and TRBJ1-4, with TRBD1 matching 10 bases. There are 15 residues in the CDR3. The V gene end was trimmed by 5 bases and the J gene end by 7 bases; junction bases not matched to a gene: 7. Per germline, CDR1 SEHNR and CDR2 FQNEAQ (reference sequence). CDR3 region: CASSPPGTGAEKLFF. DNA for the CDR3: TGTGCCAGCAGCCCCCCCGGGACAGGGGCTGAAAAACTGTTTTTT.

The rearrangement joins TRBV1 to TRBJ2-1; TRBD2, the table's D call, was not compared with the DNA. TRBV1 is an annotated pseudogene. The CDR3 has 16 residues. CDR3 loop: CTSSQDRGGRNNEQFF. CDR3 coding DNA: TGCACCAGCAGCCAAGATCGGGGCGGGAGAAACAATGAGCAGTTCTTC.

The chain is built from TRBV25-1 and TRBJ1-1; 10 nucleotides match TRBD1. The V gene end was trimmed by 4 bases and the J gene end by 0 bases; junction bases not matched to a gene: 2. The CDR3 sequence is 15 residues long. CDR1 is MGHDK, CDR2 SYGVNS, per germline. Here the CDR3 DNA reads TGTGCCAGCAGTGGGGGACAGGGGTTGAACACTGAAGCTTTCTTT. It is translated as CASSGGQGLNTEAFF.

The chain is built from TRBV7-6 and TRBJ2-7; 7 bases are shared with TRBD2. With 1 base clipped from V and 5 bases from J, the junction kept 5 bases outside the gene matches. Germline CDR1 is SGHVS and CDR2 is FNYEAQ. CDR3 length: 14 residues. CDR3 in amino acids: CASSLVLGGNEQYF. The CDR3 nucleotides are TGTGCCAGCAGCTTAGTTTTGGGGGGGAACGAGCAGTACTTC.

This clone appeared a few times. The chain is built from TRBV6-5 and TRBJ2-7, with 8 bases aligning to TRBD2. The germline CDR1 and CDR2 sequences are MNHEY and SVGAGI. V lost 0 bases, J lost 1 base, and 5 bases stayed unmatched. The CDR3 runs to 16 residues. In DNA, the CDR3 is TGTGCCAGCAGTTACTCCACGGGAGGGCCTTCCTACGAGCAGTACTTC. It is translated as CASSYSTGGPSYEQYF.

The chain links TRBV9 to TRBJ1-5; 7 bases align to TRBD1. The trim removed 2 bases at V and 7 bases at J, leaving 6 bases unmatched. Germline lookup yields CDR1 SGDLS and CDR2 YYNGEE. The CDR3 is made up of 14 amino acids. CDR3 coding DNA: TGTGCCAGCAGCGTCGGACAGGAGTGGCAGCCCCAGCATTTT. It codes for CASSVGQEWQPQHF.

A remark on this clone: The junction and the germline gene differ at one end; a read error may be behind it. V usage is TRBV6-5 and J usage is TRBJ2-7; weak D call: TRBD1 (6 bases). This CDR3 is built from 16 residues. CDR1 and CDR2 (germline): MNHEY, SVGAGI. CDR3: CASSYSGALSSYEQYF. The CDR3 region has the DNA TGTGCCAGCAGCTACTCAGGGGCTCTTAGCTCCTACGAGCAGTACTTC.

The V call is TRBV30, the J call TRBJ1-5; D gene ambiguous. The V end lost 4 bases, the J end lost 2 bases, and 9 bases lay between the germline ends. CDR1 and CDR2 (germline): GTSNPN, SVGIG (reference sequence). The CDR3 runs to 13 residues. As DNA, the CDR3 is TGTGCCTGGAAGGGAGGCGGCAATCAGCCCCAGCATTTT. It encodes CAWKGGGNQPQHF.

This clone was counted once. The rearrangement joins TRBV7-8 to TRBJ2-7; 7 bases map to TRBD1. The V gene end was trimmed by 6 bases and the J gene end by 2 bases; junction bases not matched to a gene: 4. The CDR3 consists of 13 residues. The germline V gene encodes CDR1 SGHVS and CDR2 FQNEAQ. The CDR3 bases are TGTGCCAGCAGTCGACAGGGCGCCTACGAGCAGTACTTC. Its protein is CASSRQGAYEQYF. Drawing the rest from reference TRBV7-8 and TRBJ2-7, the complete variable domain is GAGVSQSPRYKVAKRGQDVALRCDPISGHVSLFWYQQALGQGPEFLTYFQNEAQLDKSGLPSDRFFAERPEGSVSTLKIQRTQQEDSAVYLCASSRQGAYEQYFGPGTRLTVT.

The V gene is TRBV19, the J gene TRBJ2-7; possible D gene TRBD1, 6 bases. The germline CDR1 and CDR2 sequences are LNHDA and SQIVND (reference sequence). CDR3 length equals 14 residues. The V and J ends lost 7 bases and 3 bases respectively, with 16 bases between them. This chain's CDR3 is CASTYRVGSYEQYF. CDR3 nucleotides: TGTGCCAGTACTTACAGGGTAGGGAGCTACGAGCAGTACTTC.

The chain is built from TRBV29-1 and TRBJ2-7; D is ambiguous. CDR1 is SQVTM, CDR2 ANQGSEA, per germline. Deletions cut 4 bases from V and 8 bases from J, with 12 bases between. The CDR3 runs 11 residues. CDR3 region: CSVGQGLKQYF. In DNA form, the CDR3 reads TGCAGCGTTGGACAAGGTTTGAAGCAGTACTTC.

J is TRBJ1-1 and V is TRBV30; D not certain. The CDR3 covers 18 residues. V lost 2 bases to trimming and J lost 0 bases, with 22 bases between them. Germline V gives CDR1 GTSNPN, CDR2 SVGIG (reference sequence). The CDR3 sequence is CAWSRSRGPGSVNTEAFF. The CDR3 DNA follows: TGTGCCTGGAGTCGATCGAGAGGCCCGGGGTCGGTGAACACTGAAGCTTTCTTT.

The V gene is TRBV10-1, the J gene TRBJ2-1; 16 nucleotides line up with TRBD2. Germline V gene data show CDR1 as WNHNN and CDR2 as SYGVQD (reference sequence). This CDR3 comprises 15 residues. J lost 9 bases, V lost 7 bases, and 6 bases had no gene match. This CDR3 is CASKGLAGGPGEQFF. The DNA of the CDR3 is TGCGCCAGCAAGGGACTAGCGGGAGGGCCCGGTGAGCAGTTCTTC.

The rearrangement links TRBV5-4 to TRBJ2-7; TRBD2 agrees at 10 bases. Germline values: CDR1 SGHNT, CDR2 YYREEE (reference sequence). V shed 4 bases and J 5 bases; nucleotides not matched to a gene: 15. The CDR3 runs 17 residues. The CDR3 coding sequence is TGTGCCAGCAGCCTAGGGCTAGCGGGAGCAAAGCTGCACGAGCAGTACTTC. Translation: CASSLGLAGAKLHEQYF.

The rearrangement links TRBV7-9 to TRBJ1-1; D unclear. Looked up from germline, CDR1 is SEHNR and CDR2 is FQNEAQ (reference sequence). The V and J ends lost 7 bases and 1 base respectively, with 10 bases between them. The CDR3 loop spans 13 amino acids. CDR3 nucleotide sequence: TGTGCCAGCACTATGAACGAGAACACTGAAGCTTTCTTT. Its translation is CASTMNENTEAFF.

This clone showed up just once. The rearrangement uses TRBV6-1 and TRBJ2-5, with 8 bases matching TRBD2. Germline V gene lookup returns CDR1 MNHNS and CDR2 SASEGT. The trim removed 7 bases at V and 7 bases at J, leaving 14 bases unmatched. The CDR3 consists of 15 residues. The CDR3 DNA reads as TGTGCCAGCATCGAACCGGGACTAGAGATCGGGACCCAGTACTTC. Protein product: CASIEPGLEIGTQYF.

This clone was recorded a few times. This chain links TRBV5-1 with TRBJ1-1, with TRBD1 matching 7 bases. Germline V gene sequence: CDR1 SGHRS, CDR2 YFSETQ. The trim removed 0 bases at V and 2 bases at J, leaving 19 bases unmatched. This CDR3 is built from 20 residues. CDR3 sequence reads: CASSLAGQDRRAGTNTEAFF. The CDR3 DNA follows: TGCGCCAGCAGCTTGGCCGGACAGGACAGACGGGCTGGGACTAACACTGAAGCTTTCTTT.